This TCR beta chain appears in the sequencing data of a study of early T cells in non-severe SARS-CoV-2 infection. Study-level points and caveats: In VDJdb matching, anti-spike CD8 responses were favored while private and CD4 specificities went missing.

V was pared by 3 bases and J by 7 bases, with 7 bases between. This CDR3 has 11 residues. The germline CDR1 and CDR2 sequences are SQVTM and ANQGSEA. TCRdb analysed the 5' RACE reads with MiXCR anew, one entry per CDR3 protein. The repertoire holds approximately 79,000 distinct CDR3 sequences, with roughly 12% as singletons. This clonotype was picked up a small number of times. Antigen: not known. V and J are TRBV29-1 and TRBJ2-1, with a weak D call TRBD1 (5 bases). This receptor was identified in an adult who was a healthcare worker with PCR-confirmed SARS-CoV-2 infection or an uninfected control (not recorded which). The material sequenced was whole blood. The CDR3 loop is CSVDAGNEQFF. CDR3 DNA: TGCAGCGTTGATGCAGGGAATGAGCAGTTCTTC.